One sample yielded the 28 T cell receptor beta chains listed below, sequenced in a study of cytomegalovirus exposure and HLA in healthy donors (dated by TCRdb to the late 2010s). The method behind the library was the immunoSEQ multiplex PCR assay. A mixture of 60 forward primers for TCR Vbeta segments and 13 reverse primers for TCR Jbeta segments was used in the multiplex PCR. This immuneACCESS table, as held by TCRdb, lists in-frame sequences with V and J called but not all clones. Of the missing ones, under half trace to an unresolved V gene in checked studies; the others have no known cause. The sample table holds approximately 90,000 clones, of which about 75% were seen once. Of the sample, roughly 2% falls within the top ten clones. The sample comprised PBMCs. These receptors were obtained from a middle-aged man in good health and CMV-seronegative.

V is TRBV6-1 and J is TRBJ2-7, with 10 bases identical to TRBD1. The length of the CDR3 is 14 residues. The V segment lost 7 bases and the J segment 5 bases; nucleotides outside the gene matches: 8. Germline CDR1 and CDR2: MNHNS and SASEGT. The DNA of the CDR3 is TGTGCCAGCATTTGGGACAGGGGTGCAAACGAGCAGTACTTC. Translated, it gives CASIWDRGANEQYF.

The rearrangement joins TRBV30 to TRBJ1-4; D is unresolved. Trimming removed 1 base from V and 7 bases from J, with 10 bases in between. There are 13 residues in the CDR3. Germline V lookup: CDR1 GTSNPN, CDR2 SVGIG (reference sequence). In nucleotides, the CDR3 is TGTGCCTGGAGTGAGGGAGGAGGTGAAAAACTGTTTTTT. It translates to CAWSEGGGEKLFF.

This chain links TRBV7-9 with TRBJ2-3, with TRBD1 matching 8 bases. The CDR3 consists of 14 residues. Germline values: CDR1 SEHNR, CDR2 FQNEAQ (reference sequence). V lost 4 bases, J lost 6 bases, and 6 bases stayed unmatched. The CDR3, as DNA: TGTGCCAGCAGCTGGATACAGGGGGTTGATACGCAGTATTTT. Protein: CASSWIQGVDTQYF. Looking up the rest from reference TRBV7-9 and TRBJ2-3 gives the full variable domain: DTGVSQNPRHKITKRGQNVTFRCDPISEHNRLYWYRQTLGQGPEFLTYFQNEAQLEKSRLLSDRFSAERPKGSFSTLEIQRTEQGDSAMYLCASSWIQGVDTQYFGPGTRLTVL.

In nucleotides, the CDR3 is TGTGCCAGCAGTGGAAGCGGGGGGGCCCGGGGCACAGATACGCAGTATTTT. It yields the protein CASSGSGGARGTDTQYF. The chain has TRBV27 and TRBJ2-3, with 10 bases identical to TRBD2. This CDR3 spans 17 amino acids. Germline V gives CDR1 MNHEY, CDR2 SMNVEV (reference sequence). Trimming at V came to 5 bases and at J to 1 base, leaving 9 bases not matched to a gene.

The chain has TRBV2 and TRBJ1-1, with a tentative D call TRBD1 (6 bases). The CDR3 has 14 amino acids. Trimming removed 5 bases at V and 1 base at J, with 11 bases between. Germline V gives CDR1 SNHLY, CDR2 FYNNEI. The CDR3 DNA is TGTGCCAGCAGTACCAGGGGTAGGAACACTGAAGCTTTCTTT. Protein: CASSTRGRNTEAFF.

Concerning this clone: Other DNA variants within this sample encode the same CDR3. The chain carries TRBV29-1 and TRBJ2-1, with 7 nucleotides matching TRBD2. The V gene's germline CDR1 is SQVTM and CDR2 ANQGSEA. V lost 3 bases and J lost 4; bases outside the gene matches: 0. The CDR3 covers 12 residues. The CDR3 coding sequence is TGCAGCGTTGAGCGGGGGTACAATGAGCAGTTCTTC. Protein: CSVERGYNEQFF.

The V gene is TRBV5-4, the J gene TRBJ1-2; 7 bases map to TRBD1. V shed 4 bases, J shed 6 bases, and the junction held 9 bases outside the gene matches. The CDR3 runs to 14 residues. Per the germline V gene, CDR1 is SGHNT and CDR2 is YYREEE (reference sequence). The CDR3 DNA is TGTGCCAGCAGCGAGCGACAGGGTTCCAATGGCTACACCTTC. The encoded protein is CASSERQGSNGYTF.

V gene TRBV7-2 combines with J gene TRBJ1-4; TRBD1 agrees at 8 bases. Per the germline V gene, CDR1 is SGHTA and CDR2 is FQGNSA. With 5 bases clipped from V and 5 bases from J, the junction kept 4 bases outside the gene matches. The CDR3 covers 14 residues. CDR3 bases: TGTGCCAGCAGCGGGGACAGGTCAAATGAAAAACTGTTTTTT. Amino acids: CASSGDRSNEKLFF. Looking up the rest from reference TRBV7-2 and TRBJ1-4 gives the full variable domain: GAGVSQSPSNKVTEKGKDVELRCDPISGHTALYWYRQSLGQGLEFLIYFQGNSAPDKSGLPSDRFSAERTGGSVSTLTIQRTQQEDSAVYLCASSGDRSNEKLFFGSGTQLSVL.

The V call is TRBV28, the J call TRBJ1-1; D is unresolved. The germline V gene has CDR1 MDHEN and CDR2 SYDVKM. The CDR3 covers 11 residues. V was clipped by 5 bases and J by 7 bases, with 8 bases between them. The CDR3 region is CASSAPVEAFF. In DNA form, the CDR3 reads TGTGCCAGCAGTGCTCCGGTTGAAGCTTTCTTT.

V gene TRBV6-1 combines with J gene TRBJ2-7; possible D gene TRBD1, 6 bases. The germline gives CDR1 MNHNS, CDR2 SASEGT. V lost 2 bases to trimming and J lost 1 base, with 6 bases between them. The CDR3 spans 13 residues. The CDR3, as DNA: TGTGCCAGCAGTGAACAGGGGTCCTACGAGCAGTACTTC. Its protein product is CASSEQGSYEQYF.

This clone turned up a few times. V and J are TRBV28 and TRBJ2-7; D is ambiguous. The CDR3 is 12 amino acids. V dropped 2 bases and J dropped 2 bases, with 4 bases sitting between them. Germline CDR1 and CDR2: MDHEN and SYDVKM. DNA for the CDR3: TGTGCCAGCAGTTTACCCGCCTACGAGCAGTACTTC. As protein: CASSLPAYEQYF.

This clone was recorded a few times. The chain combines TRBV7-9 with TRBJ2-4; D perhaps matches TRBD1 (5 bases). This CDR3 has 17 residues. Germline values: CDR1 SEHNR, CDR2 FQNEAQ (reference sequence). V was trimmed by 4 bases and J by 1 base, leaving 17 bases between them. The CDR3 spells CASSSSQRKGAKNIQYF. The DNA for the CDR3 is TGTGCCAGCAGCTCCTCACAGCGTAAGGGGGCCAAAAACATTCAGTACTTC.

The V call is TRBV5-8, the J call TRBJ1-2; D gene uncertain. The CDR3 runs to 15 residues. V lost 7 bases and J 3 bases, leaving 19 bases between the germline ends. Germline loops: CDR1 SGHTS, CDR2 YDEGEE. CDR3: CASFLYPTYDYGYTF. The CDR3 DNA reads as TGTGCCAGCTTCCTGTACCCCACTTACGACTATGGCTACACCTTC.

The rearrangement joins TRBV6-4 to TRBJ1-1; 7 bases align to TRBD1. Germline V CDR1 and CDR2: MRHNA, SNTAGT. With 6 bases clipped from V and 3 bases from J, the junction kept 4 bases outside the gene matches. The CDR3 is 13 amino acids. This CDR3 is CASRRGRDTEAFF. CDR3 coding DNA: TGTGCCAGCAGGAGGGGGCGGGACACTGAAGCTTTCTTT.

This chain connects TRBV7-8 to TRBJ1-2; D gene unclear. The CDR3 has 17 amino acids. Trimming stripped 5 bases from V and 3 bases from J, with 22 bases between. The germline gives CDR1 SGHVS, CDR2 FQNEAQ. The CDR3 coding sequence is TGTGCCAGCAGCCACGGGATATTGGTGAGAGAGGACTATGGCTACACCTTC. It yields the protein CASSHGILVREDYGYTF.

V gene TRBV27 combines with J gene TRBJ2-1; D possibly corresponds to TRBD2 (6 bases). V was clipped by 6 bases and J by 10 bases, with 25 bases between them. The CDR3 sequence is 16 residues long. The germline V gene encodes CDR1 MNHEY and CDR2 SMNVEV (reference sequence). CDR3 sequence reads: CASRAGQGQGLIEQFF. CDR3 nucleotide sequence: TGTGCCAGCAGGGCGGGGCAGGGCCAGGGCCTTATCGAGCAGTTCTTC.

The gene calls are TRBV4-1 and TRBJ1-2, with D perhaps TRBD1 (6 bases). Trimming removed 4 bases from V and 8 bases from J, with 17 bases in between. The CDR3 loop spans 14 amino acids. Germline-derived CDR1 and CDR2 are MGHRA and YSYEKL. CDR3: CASSPRQVWIGYTF. In DNA, the CDR3 is TGCGCCAGCAGCCCTAGACAGGTTTGGATAGGCTACACCTTC.

The rearrangement joins TRBV6-1 to TRBJ1-5, with a weak D call TRBD1 (5 bases). Germline values: CDR1 MNHNS, CDR2 SASEGT. The V end lost 7 bases, the J end lost 3 bases, and 13 bases lay between the germline ends. The CDR3 runs to 14 residues. For the CDR3, the DNA is TGTGCCAGCAATCGGGGGGATAACAATCAGCCCCAGCATTTT. It codes for CASNRGDNNQPQHF.

This chain connects TRBV10-3 to TRBJ1-2; D perhaps matches TRBD1 (5 bases). V was clipped by 4 bases and J by 4 bases, with 10 bases between them. This CDR3 has 13 amino acids. Germline V CDR1 and CDR2: ENHRY, SYGVKD. In nucleotides, the CDR3 is TGTGCCATCAGTGGCAGGGTTCCCTATGGCTACACCTTC. It encodes CAISGRVPYGYTF.

V and J are TRBV5-1 and TRBJ1-1, with TRBD1 matching 7 bases. CDR1 is SGHRS and CDR2 is YFSETQ in the germline V gene. This CDR3 region has 14 residues. V lost 3 bases to trimming and J lost 0 bases; unmatched junction nucleotides: 2. The DNA of the CDR3 is TGCGCCAGCAGCTACAGGGGCGTGAACACTGAAGCTTTCTTT. Its protein product is CASSYRGVNTEAFF.

V gene TRBV28 combines with J gene TRBJ1-1; 11 bases match TRBD1. The V gene's germline CDR1 is MDHEN and CDR2 SYDVKM. The CDR3 is 12 residues long. The trim removed 10 bases at V and 4 bases at J, leaving 2 bases unmatched. CDR3 in amino acids: CAIGQGATEAFF. CDR3 DNA: TGTGCCATCGGACAGGGGGCCACTGAAGCTTTCTTT.

The genes are TRBV28 and TRBJ1-2; a possible D gene is TRBD1 (5 bases). Trimming shortened V by 5 bases and J by 7 bases, and 11 bases separated the two germline ends. Germline lookup yields CDR1 MDHEN and CDR2 SYDVKM. The CDR3 is 12 residues long. The CDR3 loop is CASSLTVLGYTF. Here the CDR3 DNA reads TGTGCCAGCAGTCTGACAGTTCTTGGCTACACCTTC.

This clone was observed once. The chain uses TRBV7-8 and TRBJ1-1, with 10 bases that match TRBD1. V was pared by 5 bases and J by 5 bases, with 8 bases of the junction left unmatched. CDR3 size: 15 residues. CDR1 SGHVS and CDR2 FQNEAQ come from the germline V gene. This CDR3 reads CASSQLRTGGTEAFF. The CDR3 DNA is TGTGCCAGCAGCCAACTGAGGACAGGGGGGACTGAAGCTTTCTTT.

The V call is TRBV29-1, the J call TRBJ1-5; D gene unclear. CDR3 length equals 13 residues. CDR1 and CDR2 (germline): SQVTM, ANQGSEA. The V and J ends lost 4 bases and 1 base respectively, with 8 bases between them. In DNA form, the CDR3 reads TGCAGCGTTGGGGGAGAAAGCAATCAGCCCCAGCATTTT. Protein: CSVGGESNQPQHF.

The chain links TRBV7-9 to TRBJ1-5; weak D call: TRBD1 (6 bases). This CDR3 is built from 14 residues. CDR1 SEHNR and CDR2 FQNEAQ come from the germline V gene (reference sequence). Trimming removed 7 bases from V and 1 base from J, with 11 bases in between. This CDR3 reads CASNAGASNQPQHF. In nucleotides, the CDR3 is TGTGCCAGCAATGCGGGGGCAAGCAATCAGCCCCAGCATTTT.

A single count supports this clone. For the CDR3, the DNA is TGTGCCAGCAGTGGACAGGCACAAGGTGGCTACACCTTC. This sequence encodes CASSGQAQGGYTF. The J gene is TRBJ1-2, the V gene TRBV6-1, with D perhaps matching TRBD1 (6 bases). Germline V gene lookup returns CDR1 MNHNS and CDR2 SASEGT. CDR3 size: 13 residues. Between the trimmed V and J ends, which lost 4 bases and 7 bases, there was a span of 13 bases.

The rearrangement uses TRBV28 and TRBJ1-2, with a weak D call TRBD1 (6 bases). V was trimmed by 1 base and J by 2 bases, leaving 14 bases between them. The V gene's germline CDR1 is MDHEN and CDR2 SYDVKM. This CDR3 region has 16 residues. CDR3 DNA sequence: TGTGCCAGCAGTTTATACTCGGGGGGCAGCAACTATGGCTACACCTTC. Translated, it gives CASSLYSGGSNYGYTF.

A few counts support this clone. The chain uses TRBV5-1 and TRBJ1-5; perhaps TRBD1 as D (6 bases). This CDR3 has 14 amino acids. Trimming took off 4 bases at V and 4 bases at J, with 12 bases between the two ends. Per the germline V gene, CDR1 is SGHRS and CDR2 is YFSETQ. CDR3 sequence reads: CASSREGGNQPQHF. DNA of the CDR3: TGCGCCAGCAGCCGGGAGGGGGGTAATCAGCCCCAGCATTTT.